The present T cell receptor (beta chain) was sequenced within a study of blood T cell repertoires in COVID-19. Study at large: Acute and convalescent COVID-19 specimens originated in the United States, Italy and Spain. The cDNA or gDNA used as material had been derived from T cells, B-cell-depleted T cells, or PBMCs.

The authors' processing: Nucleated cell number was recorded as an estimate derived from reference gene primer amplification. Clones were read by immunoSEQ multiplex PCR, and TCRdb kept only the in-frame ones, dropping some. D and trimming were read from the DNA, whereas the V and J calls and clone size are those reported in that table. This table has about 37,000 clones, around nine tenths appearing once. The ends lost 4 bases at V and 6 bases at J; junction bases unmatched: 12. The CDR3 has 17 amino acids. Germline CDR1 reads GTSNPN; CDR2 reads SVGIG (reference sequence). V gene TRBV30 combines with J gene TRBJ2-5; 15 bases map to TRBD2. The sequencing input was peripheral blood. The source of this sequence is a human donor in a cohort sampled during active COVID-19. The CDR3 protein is CAWTVGTSGRLGKTQYF. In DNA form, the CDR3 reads TGTGCCTGGACAGTAGGGACTAGCGGGAGGCTTGGGAAGACCCAGTACTTC.